Below are 30 T cell receptor beta chains sequenced from a single sample in a study of blood T cell repertoires in COVID-19. Sequenced by immunoSEQ multiplex PCR; TCRdb stores in-frame clones only, minus some. Found here are 270,000 or so clones, about four fifths of them singletons; the top ten hold 3.1%. The sample was peripheral blood. These receptors all stem from a woman in her late teens or twenties with acute or convalescent COVID-19.

The rearrangement links TRBV30 to TRBJ2-1; D possibly corresponds to TRBD1 (6 bases). The ends were cut back, 4 bases at V and 0 bases at J, with 10 bases in the middle. The CDR3 consists of 14 residues. Germline lookup yields CDR1 GTSNPN and CDR2 SVGIG (reference sequence). In nucleotides, the CDR3 is TGTGCCTGGAACCGAGGGGGCTCCTACAATGAGCAGTTCTTC. Its protein is CAWNRGGSYNEQFF.

The chain is built from TRBV6-6 and TRBJ1-5; D unresolved. CDR1 and CDR2 (germline): MNHNY, SVGAGI (reference sequence). The CDR3 consists of 15 residues. The germline V and J ends were trimmed by 0 bases and 9 bases, with 15 bases remaining between them. The CDR3: CASSYSLAVFLPQHF. The CDR3, as DNA: TGTGCCAGCAGTTACTCGTTGGCAGTCTTTTTGCCCCAGCATTTT.

The chain carries TRBV13 and TRBJ1-2; 7 bases are a match to TRBD1. V trimming: 6 bases; J trimming: 1 base; junction bases outside the gene matches: 14. This CDR3 is 17 amino acids long. Per the germline V gene, CDR1 is PRHDT and CDR2 is FYEKMQ (reference sequence). CDR3: CASRNSGGDSHNYGYTF. The CDR3 DNA sequence: TGTGCCAGCAGAAACTCCGGCGGGGACAGCCATAACTATGGCTACACCTTC.

The V and J genes are TRBV14 and TRBJ2-3; a possible D gene is TRBD1 (5 bases). The V gene lost 0 bases and the J gene lost 7 bases, with 8 bases spanning the gap. CDR3 size: 13 residues. Germline V lookup: CDR1 SGHDN, CDR2 FVKESK. CDR3 sequence: CASSQEGPYTQYF. The DNA of the CDR3 is TGTGCCAGCAGCCAAGAGGGGCCATATACGCAGTATTTT.

This clone was seen just once. The chain links TRBV6-5 to TRBJ2-7; maybe TRBD1 (5 bases). V lost 2 bases and J 6 bases, leaving 14 bases between the germline ends. The germline CDR1 and CDR2 sequences are MNHEY and SVGAGI. This CDR3 contains 14 residues. This chain's CDR3 is CASSYSHAQGEQYF. CDR3 nucleotides: TGTGCCAGCAGTTACAGCCACGCCCAGGGCGAGCAGTACTTC.

The chain joins TRBV12-3 or TRBV12-4 to TRBJ2-7; D is uncertain. The CDR3 length is 12 residues. Trimming cost V 5 bases and J 2 bases, with 7 bases left between them. CDR3 in DNA: TGTGCCAGCAGTCTCAGCGCCTACGAGCAGTACTTC. This encodes CASSLSAYEQYF.

This clone has just one count. The chain carries TRBV28 and TRBJ1-5; D is undetermined. There are 13 residues in the CDR3. The V gene lost 11 bases and the J gene lost 11 bases, with 22 bases spanning the gap. Germline CDR1 MDHEN, CDR2 SYDVKM. CDR3 sequence: CASGGGPGWAQHF. The CDR3 DNA is TGTGCCTCAGGTGGAGGCCCGGGTTGGGCCCAGCATTTT. The whole variable domain, remainder taken from reference TRBV28 and TRBJ1-5, is DVKVTQSSRYLVKRTGEKVFLECVQDMDHENMFWYRQDPGLGLRLIYFSYDVKMKEKGDIPEGYSVSREKKERFSLILESASTNQTSMYLCASGGGPGWAQHFGDGTRLSIL.

The V gene is TRBV12-5, the J gene TRBJ2-1; D not resolved. The V gene lost 6 bases and the J gene lost 0 bases, with 12 bases spanning the gap. Germline loops: CDR1 LGHNT, CDR2 FRNRAP. CDR3 size: 15 residues. Here the CDR3 reads CASGPDKSSYNEQFF. CDR3 coding DNA: TGTGCTAGTGGCCCAGACAAGAGCTCCTACAATGAGCAGTTCTTC. Drawing the rest from reference TRBV12-5 and TRBJ2-1, the complete variable domain is DARVTQTPRHKVTEMGQEVTMRCQPILGHNTVFWYRQTMMQGLELLAYFRNRAPLDDSGMPKDRFSAEMPDATLATLKIQPSEPRDSAVYFCASGPDKSSYNEQFFGPGTRLTVL.

The chain recombines TRBV15 with TRBJ2-3; 7 bases are shared with TRBD2. Germline V CDR1 and CDR2: LNHNV, YYDKDF (reference sequence). This CDR3 region has 15 residues. V trimming: 5 bases; J trimming: 2 bases; junction bases outside the gene matches: 7. The chain's CDR3 is CATSHTSEFTDTQYF. CDR3 nucleotide sequence: TGTGCCACCAGCCATACTAGCGAATTCACAGATACGCAGTATTTT.

The chain combines TRBV7-6 with TRBJ1-5; D is possibly TRBD1 (5 bases). Trimming took 5 bases from V and 6 from J, leaving 14 bases between them. CDR3 length: 14 residues. Germline V lookup: CDR1 SGHVS, CDR2 FNYEAQ. The CDR3 sequence: CASSDRDRTQPQHF. The CDR3, as DNA: TGTGCCAGCAGCGATAGAGACAGAACTCAGCCCCAGCATTTT.

Here the CDR3 DNA reads TGTGCCAGCAGTTTATGGGACACTCTCTCTGGAAACACCATATATTTT. This codes for CASSLWDTLSGNTIYF. J is TRBJ1-3 and V is TRBV28; D may be TRBD1 (5 bases). Trimming removed 0 bases from V and 0 bases from J, with 9 bases in between. The CDR3 sequence is 16 residues long. Germline values: CDR1 MDHEN, CDR2 SYDVKM.

The J gene is TRBJ2-5, the V gene TRBV27; D perhaps matches TRBD2 (5 bases). The CDR3 sequence is 15 residues long. Germline CDR1 is MNHEY and CDR2 is SMNVEV (reference sequence). Trimming took off 3 bases at V and 8 bases at J, with 19 bases between the two ends. Here the CDR3 DNA reads TGTGCCAGCAGTTTGGGTCCGGTAGGATCGGGAACCCAGTACTTC. Its translation: CASSLGPVGSGTQYF.

The chain joins TRBV24-1 to TRBJ2-4; TRBD1 agrees at 10 bases. CDR1 and CDR2 (germline): KGHDR, SFDVKD. Trimming took 4 bases from V and 1 from J; bases not matched to a gene: 6. The CDR3 consists of 17 residues. The CDR3 DNA follows: TGTGCCACCAGTGACCGGAGACAGGGGGCGGCCAAAAACATTCAGTACTTC. Amino acids: CATSDRRQGAAKNIQYF.

The gene calls are TRBV4-3 and TRBJ1-4; tentative D call: TRBD1 (5 bases). Germline-derived CDR1 and CDR2 are LGHNA and YSLEER. The CDR3 is 15 residues long. V gave up 5 bases and J gave up 6 bases, with 16 bases separating them. Here the CDR3 reads CASSAGTGGYEKLFF. The CDR3 DNA reads TGCGCCAGCAGCGCCGGGACGGGAGGATATGAAAAACTGTTTTTT.

The chain combines TRBV28 with TRBJ2-7; TRBD1 matches 7 bases. J lost 5 bases, V lost 6 bases, and 10 bases had no gene match. CDR1 MDHEN and CDR2 SYDVKM come from the germline V gene. This CDR3 contains 14 residues. The chain's CDR3 is CASSSPWQGDEQYF. The CDR3 nucleotides read TGTGCCAGCAGCTCCCCCTGGCAGGGGGACGAGCAGTACTTC.

The V and J genes are TRBV6-5 and TRBJ1-1; possible D gene TRBD1, 6 bases. This CDR3 has 15 amino acids. CDR1 is MNHEY and CDR2 is SVGAGI in the germline V gene. The germline V and J ends were trimmed by 0 bases and 0 bases, with 8 bases remaining between them. The CDR3 is CASSYSGQMNTEAFF. The DNA of the CDR3 is TGTGCCAGCAGTTACTCGGGACAAATGAACACTGAAGCTTTCTTT.

CDR3 protein: CASSPSPGLAGGRRNEQFF. The CDR3 DNA is TGTGCCAGCAGCCCCTCCCCGGGACTAGCGGGAGGGCGACGGAATGAGCAGTTCTTC. The chain joins TRBV14 to TRBJ2-1, with 16 positions matching TRBD2. Germline CDR1 SGHDN, CDR2 FVKESK. V was pared by 4 bases and J by 7 bases, with 13 bases of the junction left unmatched. The CDR3 extends over 19 amino acids.

The chain joins TRBV30 to TRBJ1-1; 9 bases agree with TRBD1. Germline-derived CDR1 and CDR2 are GTSNPN and SVGIG (reference sequence). This CDR3 spans 15 amino acids. V gave up 1 base and J gave up 4 bases; unmatched junction bases: 7. In nucleotides, the CDR3 is TGTGCCTGGAGTGGGACAGGGGCGCCGTTCACTGAAGCTTTCTTT. It is translated as CAWSGTGAPFTEAFF.

This clone occurred once. One end of the junction varies from germline; a read error may be responsible. The chain joins TRBV12-3 or TRBV12-4 to TRBJ2-7; 10 positions agree with TRBD2. CDR3 length: 13 amino acids. The CDR3 DNA reads as TGTGCCAGCAGTCCCGGACTAGCGGAAAGCAGGAACTTC. This translates into CASSPGLAESRNF.

The chain recombines TRBV12-5 with TRBJ2-7; 13 bases are shared with TRBD2. This CDR3 spans 16 amino acids. CDR1 and CDR2 from the germline V gene are LGHNT and FRNRAP. V gave up 6 bases and J gave up 5 bases; unmatched junction bases: 10. CDR3 in amino acids: CASGQVPGLAGHEQYF. The CDR3 nucleotides read TGTGCTAGTGGCCAAGTCCCGGGACTAGCGGGACACGAGCAGTACTTC.

This rearrangement joins TRBV19 to TRBJ2-1; tentatively, D is TRBD2 (6 bases). CDR3 length: 17 amino acids. From germline, CDR1 is LNHDA and CDR2 SQIVND (reference sequence). Trimming cost V 3 bases and J 4 bases, with 19 bases left between them. The CDR3 DNA reads TGTGCCAGTAGTATCGGAGCGGGTTGGGCTGCGTACAATGAGCAGTTCTTC. It codes for CASSIGAGWAAYNEQFF.

This clone was seen a handful of times. This chain uses TRBV9 with TRBJ1-1; 8 positions match TRBD1. V was clipped by 3 bases and J by 7 bases; unmatched bases: 5. This CDR3 has 13 amino acids. Germline CDR1 reads SGDLS; CDR2 reads YYNGEE. CDR3 DNA: TGTGCCAGCAGCGCAACCGACAGGGGTGAAGCTTTCTTT. Translating gives CASSATDRGEAFF.

The DNA of the CDR3 is TGTGCCAGCGGACAGGGCCCCGGAGGAAACACCATATATTTT. It translates to CASGQGPGGNTIYF. V is TRBV27 and J is TRBJ1-3, with 8 nucleotides matching TRBD1. Germline loops: CDR1 MNHEY, CDR2 SMNVEV (reference sequence). Losses at the gene ends were 8 bases for V and 4 bases for J; bases not matched to a gene: 7. CDR3 length: 14 amino acids.

This sequence joins TRBV3-1 (or the pseudogene TRBV3-2) and TRBJ2-7, with 9 bases identical to TRBD2. The V gene's germline CDR1 is LGHDT and CDR2 YNNKEL (reference sequence). The CDR3 runs to 14 residues. The ends lost 4 bases at V and 1 base at J; junction bases unmatched: 2. CDR3 nucleotides: TGTGCCAGCAGCCCTCTAGCGGGGTCCTACGAGCAGTACTTC. This codes for CASSPLAGSYEQYF.

The chain joins TRBV7-2 to TRBJ2-3, with 7 bases identical to TRBD2. CDR3 length: 15 residues. Losses at the gene ends were 3 bases for V and 1 base for J; bases not matched to a gene: 4. CDR1 SGHTA and CDR2 FQGNSA come from the germline V gene. Here the CDR3 reads CASSFGGSGTDTQYF. CDR3 sequence (DNA): TGTGCCAGCAGCTTCGGCGGGAGCGGCACAGATACGCAGTATTTT.

The genes are TRBV30 and TRBJ2-1; D not certain. The V end was cut by 4 bases, the J end by 10 bases, with 14 bases between. The CDR3 spans 12 residues. Germline V CDR1 and CDR2: GTSNPN, SVGIG (reference sequence). CDR3 coding DNA: TGTGCCTGGAAGAAGCACGTGCGGGAGCAGTTCTTC. Amino acid sequence: CAWKKHVREQFF. The full variable domain, completed using reference TRBV30 and TRBJ2-1, is SQTIHQWPATLVQPVGSPLSLECTVEGTSNPNLYWYRQAAGRGLQLLFYSVGIGQISSEVPQNLSASRPQDRQFILSSKKLLLSDSGFYLCAWKKHVREQFFGPGTRLTVL.

This clone came up a few times. The V gene is TRBV7-2, the J gene TRBJ1-1; TRBD1 is a possible D gene (5 bases). Germline-derived CDR1 and CDR2 are SGHTA and FQGNSA. Trimming took 1 base from V and 1 from J, leaving 13 bases between them. The CDR3 totals 16 residues. CDR3 sequence reads: CASSLDGASPNTEAFF. The CDR3 DNA reads TGTGCCAGCAGCTTAGATGGGGCCAGCCCGAACACTGAAGCTTTCTTT.

The rearrangement uses TRBV19 and TRBJ1-1, with 8 positions matching TRBD1. CDR1 LNHDA and CDR2 SQIVND come from the germline V gene (reference sequence). Trimming at V came to 7 bases and at J to 1 base, leaving 17 bases not matched to a gene. This CDR3 spans 18 amino acids. CDR3 in DNA: TGTGCCAGTACTAGCCCGTTGACAGGGGTGAAGGGGAACACTGAAGCTTTCTTT. Translated, it gives CASTSPLTGVKGNTEAFF.

Here the CDR3 reads CASSREAVSRTGELFF. DNA of the CDR3: TGCGCCAGCAGCCGAGAGGCCGTAAGTCGCACCGGGGAGCTGTTTTTT. The chain is built from TRBV4-3 and TRBJ2-2; D is undetermined. The CDR3 is made up of 16 amino acids. Germline CDR1 is LGHNA and CDR2 is YSLEER. With 4 bases removed from V and 4 bases from J, the gap between germline ends came to 16 bases.

CDR3 nucleotide sequence: TGTGCCACCAGTGATTTTGTTGCCGGGAGGCCCTTCACAGATACGCAGTATTTT. The encoded protein is CATSDFVAGRPFTDTQYF. The chain is built from TRBV24-1 and TRBJ2-3; 7 nucleotides agree with TRBD2. The V gene end was trimmed by 1 base and the J gene end by 2 bases; junction bases not matched to a gene: 11. This CDR3 comprises 18 residues. CDR1 and CDR2 from the germline V gene are KGHDR and SFDVKD.